These T cell receptor beta chains were read from a single sample in a study of blood T cells in healthy people across ages. TCRdb called the 5' RACE reads again in MiXCR, with one record for every CDR3 protein. The sample has about 700,000 distinct CDR3 sequences; around 32% are singletons. The sample taken for sequencing was blood. The receptors stem from a woman older than 75 in good health. The CDR3 runs from the conserved cysteine through the conserved F or W. Fields, in order: D gene, V gene, J gene, clone size, CDR3 protein, CDR3 DNA. A D gene is named only where the DNA matches it firmly. For some rows the clone size is stated as once, few or many, or as a class when expanded; others skip it.

d_call: TRBD1
v_call: TRBV19
j_call: TRBJ1-6
clone_size: .
cdr3_aa: CASSIQITGTGGSPLHF
cdr3_nt: TGTGCCAGTAGTATACAAATCACCGGGACAGGGGGTTCACCCCTCCACTTT

d_call: .
v_call: TRBV7-2
j_call: TRBJ2-3
clone_size: many
cdr3_aa: CASRLQQTDTQYF
cdr3_nt: TGTGCCAGCAGGTTACAGCAAACAGATACGCAGTATTTT

d_call: .
v_call: TRBV5-1
j_call: TRBJ2-1
clone_size: .
cdr3_aa: CASSVLGYEQFF
cdr3_nt: TGCGCCAGCAGCGTACTAGGCTATGAGCAGTTCTTC

d_call: TRBD2
v_call: TRBV15
j_call: TRBJ2-3
clone_size: many
cdr3_aa: CATSGTSGGADTQYF
cdr3_nt: TGTGCCACCAGCGGTACTAGCGGGGGGGCCGATACGCAGTATTTT

d_call: TRBD2
v_call: TRBV6-5
j_call: TRBJ2-1
clone_size: once
cdr3_aa: CASRAGLLVGQFF
cdr3_nt: TGTGCCAGCAGAGCGGGACTACTTGTTGGGCAGTTCTTC

d_call: TRBD1
v_call: TRBV4-2
j_call: TRBJ1-5
clone_size: .
cdr3_aa: CASSAVGAGGSNQPQHF
cdr3_nt: TGTGCCAGCAGCGCCGTTGGGGCAGGGGGCAGCAATCAGCCCCAGCATTTT

d_call: TRBD1
v_call: TRBV20-1
j_call: TRBJ2-7
clone_size: many
cdr3_aa: CSAKPGGYEQYF
cdr3_nt: TGCAGTGCTAAACCAGGGGGCTACGAGCAGTACTTC

d_call: .
v_call: TRBV7-3
j_call: TRBJ1-2
clone_size: many
cdr3_aa: CASSLKRWGRNTF
cdr3_nt: TGTGCCAGCAGCTTAAAGCGTTGGGGGCGCAACACCTTC

d_call: .
v_call: TRBV7-2
j_call: TRBJ1-2
clone_size: .
cdr3_aa: CASSLGTARYGYTF
cdr3_nt: TGTGCCAGCAGCTTAGGGACAGCCCGCTATGGCTACACCTTC

d_call: TRBD1
v_call: TRBV6-6
j_call: TRBJ2-7
clone_size: .
cdr3_aa: CASSYSSRTGGSYEQYF
cdr3_nt: TGTGCCAGCAGTTACTCGAGTAGGACAGGGGGTTCCTACGAGCAGTACTTC

d_call: TRBD1
v_call: TRBV3-1
j_call: TRBJ1-2
clone_size: many
cdr3_aa: CASSRGTGGDGYTF
cdr3_nt: TGTGCCAGCAGCCGTGGGACAGGGGGAGACGGCTACACCTTC

d_call: .
v_call: TRBV20-1
j_call: TRBJ2-3
clone_size: many
cdr3_aa: CSASIDTQYF
cdr3_nt: TGCAGTGCTAGTATAGATACGCAGTATTTT

d_call: TRBD1
v_call: TRBV2
j_call: TRBJ2-1
clone_size: once
cdr3_aa: CAEGAGLNEQFF
cdr3_nt: TGCGCCGAGGGGGCAGGGTTGAATGAGCAGTTCTTC

d_call: TRBD1
v_call: TRBV7-7
j_call: TRBJ2-5
clone_size: .
cdr3_aa: CASSSLERQGGPYF
cdr3_nt: TGTGCTAGCAGCTCGCTCGAAAGACAGGGTGGTCCGTACTTC